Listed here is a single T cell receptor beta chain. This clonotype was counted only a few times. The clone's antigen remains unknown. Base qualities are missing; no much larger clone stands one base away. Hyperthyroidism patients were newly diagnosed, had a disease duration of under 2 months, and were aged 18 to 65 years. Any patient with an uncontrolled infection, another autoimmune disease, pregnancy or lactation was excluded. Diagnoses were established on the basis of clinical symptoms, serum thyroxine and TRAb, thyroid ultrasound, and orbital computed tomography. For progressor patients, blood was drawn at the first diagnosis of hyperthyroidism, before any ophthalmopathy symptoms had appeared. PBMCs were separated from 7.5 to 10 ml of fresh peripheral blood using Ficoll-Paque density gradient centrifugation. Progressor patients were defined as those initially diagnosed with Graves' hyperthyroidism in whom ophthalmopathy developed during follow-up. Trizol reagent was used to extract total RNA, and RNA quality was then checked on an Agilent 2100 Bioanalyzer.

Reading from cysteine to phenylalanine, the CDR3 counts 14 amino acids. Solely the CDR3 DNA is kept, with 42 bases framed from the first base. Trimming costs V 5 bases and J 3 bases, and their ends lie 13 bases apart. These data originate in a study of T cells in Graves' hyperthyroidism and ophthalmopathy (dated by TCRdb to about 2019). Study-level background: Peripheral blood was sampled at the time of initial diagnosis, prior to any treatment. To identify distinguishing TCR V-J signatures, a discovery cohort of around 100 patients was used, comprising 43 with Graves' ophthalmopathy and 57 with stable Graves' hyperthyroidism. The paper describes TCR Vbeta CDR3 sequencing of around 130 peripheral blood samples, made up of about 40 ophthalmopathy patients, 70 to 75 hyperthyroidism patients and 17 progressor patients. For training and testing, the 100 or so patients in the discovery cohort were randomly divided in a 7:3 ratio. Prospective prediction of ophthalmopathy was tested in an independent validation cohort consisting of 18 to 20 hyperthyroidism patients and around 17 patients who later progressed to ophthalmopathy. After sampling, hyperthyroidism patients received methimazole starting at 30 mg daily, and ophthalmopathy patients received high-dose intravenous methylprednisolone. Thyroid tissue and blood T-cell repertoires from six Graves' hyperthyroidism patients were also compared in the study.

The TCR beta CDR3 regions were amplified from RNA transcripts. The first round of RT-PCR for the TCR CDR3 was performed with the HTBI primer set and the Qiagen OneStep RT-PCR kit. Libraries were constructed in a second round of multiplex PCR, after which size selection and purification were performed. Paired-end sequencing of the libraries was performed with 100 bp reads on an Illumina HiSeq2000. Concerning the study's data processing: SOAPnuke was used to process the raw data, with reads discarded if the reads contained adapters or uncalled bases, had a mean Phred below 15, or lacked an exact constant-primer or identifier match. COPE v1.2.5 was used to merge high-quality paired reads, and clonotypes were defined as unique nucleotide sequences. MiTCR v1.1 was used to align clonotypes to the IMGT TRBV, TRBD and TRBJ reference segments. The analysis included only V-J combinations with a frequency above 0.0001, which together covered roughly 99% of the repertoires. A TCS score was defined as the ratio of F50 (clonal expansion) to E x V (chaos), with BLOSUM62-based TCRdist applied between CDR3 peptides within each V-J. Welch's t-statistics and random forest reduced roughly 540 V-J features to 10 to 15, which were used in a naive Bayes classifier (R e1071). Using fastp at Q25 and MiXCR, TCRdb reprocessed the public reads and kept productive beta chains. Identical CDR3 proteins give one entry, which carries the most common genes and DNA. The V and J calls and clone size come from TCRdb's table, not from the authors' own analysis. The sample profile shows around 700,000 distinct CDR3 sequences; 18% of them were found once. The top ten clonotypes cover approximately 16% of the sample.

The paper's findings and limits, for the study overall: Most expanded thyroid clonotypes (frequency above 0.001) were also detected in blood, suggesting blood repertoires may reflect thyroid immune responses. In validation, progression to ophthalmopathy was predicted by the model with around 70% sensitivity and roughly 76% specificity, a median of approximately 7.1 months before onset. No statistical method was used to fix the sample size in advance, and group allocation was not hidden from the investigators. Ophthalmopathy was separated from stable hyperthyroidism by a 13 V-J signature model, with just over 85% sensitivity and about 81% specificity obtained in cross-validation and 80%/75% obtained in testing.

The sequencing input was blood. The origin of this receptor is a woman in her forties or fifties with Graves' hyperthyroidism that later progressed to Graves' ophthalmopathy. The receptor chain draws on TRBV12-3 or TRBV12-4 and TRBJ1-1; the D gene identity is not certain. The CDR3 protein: CASSPIGEYTEAFF. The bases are TGTGCCAGCAGTCCGATTGGGGAGTACACTGAAGCTTTCTTT.